This T cell receptor beta chain derives from a study of early T cells in non-severe SARS-CoV-2 infection. Across the whole study: Sequencing of unsorted whole blood was done on bulk RNA, leaving chains unpaired.

Each single cDNA molecule received a unique molecular identifier. Each CDR3 protein gets one entry after TCRdb re-called the 5' RACE reads with MiXCR. Here the sample spans 70,000 or so distinct CDR3 sequences, 12% being singletons. A remark on this clonotype: What it binds is not known.

The germline V gene has CDR1 SGHVS and CDR2 FNYEAQ. The CDR3 sequence is 15 residues long. Trimming removed 5 bases from V and 3 bases from J; junction bases left unmatched: 6. Study outcomes and limitations: VDJdb-based annotation leaned toward anti-spike CD8 responses and missed private and CD4 specificities.

The TCR was taken from an adult who was a healthcare worker with PCR-confirmed SARS-CoV-2 infection or an uninfected control (not recorded which). Sequenced: whole blood. J is TRBJ2-2 and V is TRBV7-6; TRBD2 matches 7 bases. Here the CDR3 DNA reads TGTGCCAGCAGCCCCGGGGGAGGGTACACCGGGGAGCTGTTTTTT. It codes for CASSPGGGYTGELFF.